This T cell receptor (beta chain) was retrieved from a study of CD8 T cells in ankylosing spondylitis. Germline values: CDR1 SQVTM, CDR2 ANQGSEA. The CDR3 is made up of 15 amino acids. V shed 4 bases and J 4 bases; nucleotides not matched to a gene: 7. This clonotype came up many times. Its antigen is still unknown. Regarding the study as a whole: Eight highly homologous variants formed a TCR beta motif that appeared characteristic of ankylosing spondylitis blood. Clones linked to disease were reported to show significant enrichment in matched ankylosing spondylitis synovial fluid. In reactive arthritis synovial fluid and blood, some motif variants had been reported before.

TCRdb re-analysed the 5' RACE reads in MiXCR, keeping a single row per CDR3 protein. The sample has some 840,000 distinct CDR3 sequences; roughly 10% are singletons. Source material: blood, either unsorted or a sorted T cell fraction (not recorded which). This chain links TRBV29-1 with TRBJ2-3; 11 nucleotides agree with TRBD2. This TCR was sampled from a male donor with ankylosing spondylitis. CDR3 amino acids: CSVAGTSGSADTQYF. CDR3 sequence (DNA): TGCAGCGTTGCCGGGACTAGCGGTAGCGCAGATACGCAGTATTTT.